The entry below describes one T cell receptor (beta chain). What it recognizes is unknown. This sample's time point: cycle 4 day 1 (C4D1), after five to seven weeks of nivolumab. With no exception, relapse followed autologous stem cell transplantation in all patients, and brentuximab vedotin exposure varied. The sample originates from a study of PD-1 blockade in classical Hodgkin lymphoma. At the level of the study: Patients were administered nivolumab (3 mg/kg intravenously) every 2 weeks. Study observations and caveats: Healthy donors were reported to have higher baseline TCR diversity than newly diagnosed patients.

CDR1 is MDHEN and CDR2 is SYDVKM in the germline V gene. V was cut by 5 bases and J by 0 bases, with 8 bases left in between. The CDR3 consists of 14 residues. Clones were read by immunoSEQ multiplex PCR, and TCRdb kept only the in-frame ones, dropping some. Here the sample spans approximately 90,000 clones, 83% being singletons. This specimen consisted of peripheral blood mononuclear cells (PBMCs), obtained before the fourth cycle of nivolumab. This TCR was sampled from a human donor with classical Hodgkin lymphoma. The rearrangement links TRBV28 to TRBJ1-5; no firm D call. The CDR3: CASSPVYSNQPQHF. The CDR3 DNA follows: TGTGCCAGCAGTCCGGTTTATAGCAATCAGCCCCAGCATTTT. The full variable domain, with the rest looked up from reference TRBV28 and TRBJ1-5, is DVKVTQSSRYLVKRTGEKVFLECVQDMDHENMFWYRQDPGLGLRLIYFSYDVKMKEKGDIPEGYSVSREKKERFSLILESASTNQTSMYLCASSPVYSNQPQHFGDGTRLSIL.